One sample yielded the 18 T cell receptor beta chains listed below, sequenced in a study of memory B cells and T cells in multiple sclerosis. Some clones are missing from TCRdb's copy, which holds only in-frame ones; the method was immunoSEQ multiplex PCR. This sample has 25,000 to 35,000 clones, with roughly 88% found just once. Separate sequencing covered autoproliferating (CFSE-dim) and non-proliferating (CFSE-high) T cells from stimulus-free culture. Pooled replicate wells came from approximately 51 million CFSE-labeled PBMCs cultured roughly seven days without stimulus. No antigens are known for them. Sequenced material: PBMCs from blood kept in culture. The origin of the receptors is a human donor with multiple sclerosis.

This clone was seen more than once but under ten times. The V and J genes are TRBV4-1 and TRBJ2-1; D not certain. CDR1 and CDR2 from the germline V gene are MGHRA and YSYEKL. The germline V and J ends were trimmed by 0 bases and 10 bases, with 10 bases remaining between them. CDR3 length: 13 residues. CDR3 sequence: CASSQDFGWEQFF. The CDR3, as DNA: TGCGCCAGCAGCCAAGACTTCGGGTGGGAGCAGTTCTTC.

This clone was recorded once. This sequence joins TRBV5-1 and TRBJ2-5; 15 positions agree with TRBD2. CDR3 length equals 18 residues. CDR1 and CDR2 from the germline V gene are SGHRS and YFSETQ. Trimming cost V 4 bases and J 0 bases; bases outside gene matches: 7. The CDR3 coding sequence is TGCGCCAGCAGCCAGGGACTAGCGGGGGGACTGTACCAAGAGACCCAGTACTTC. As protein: CASSQGLAGGLYQETQYF.

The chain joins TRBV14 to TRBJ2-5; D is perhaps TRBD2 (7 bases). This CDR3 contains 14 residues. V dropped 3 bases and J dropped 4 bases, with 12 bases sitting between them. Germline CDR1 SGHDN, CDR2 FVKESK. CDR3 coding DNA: TGTGCCAGCAGCCAGCAAGGGGGGGCAGAGACCCAGTACTTC. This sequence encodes CASSQQGGAETQYF.

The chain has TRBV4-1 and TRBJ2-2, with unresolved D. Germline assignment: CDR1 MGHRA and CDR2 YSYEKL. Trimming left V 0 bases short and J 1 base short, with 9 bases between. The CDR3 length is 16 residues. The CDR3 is CASSQDVPRNTGELFF. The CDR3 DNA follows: TGCGCCAGCAGCCAAGATGTGCCTAGGAACACCGGGGAGCTGTTTTTT.

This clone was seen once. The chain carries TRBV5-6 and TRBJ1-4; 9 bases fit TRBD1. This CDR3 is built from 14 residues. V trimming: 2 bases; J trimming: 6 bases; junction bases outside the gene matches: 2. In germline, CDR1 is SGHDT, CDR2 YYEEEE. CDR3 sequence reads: CASSFTGGDEKLFF. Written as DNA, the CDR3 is TGTGCCAGCAGCTTCACAGGGGGCGATGAAAAACTGTTTTTT.

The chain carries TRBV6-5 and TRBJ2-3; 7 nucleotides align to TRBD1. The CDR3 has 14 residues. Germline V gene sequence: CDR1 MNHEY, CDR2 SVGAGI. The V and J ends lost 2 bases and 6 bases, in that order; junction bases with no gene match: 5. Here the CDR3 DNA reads TGTGCCAGCAGTTACCCGGACAGGACCGATACGCAGTATTTT. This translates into CASSYPDRTDTQYF.

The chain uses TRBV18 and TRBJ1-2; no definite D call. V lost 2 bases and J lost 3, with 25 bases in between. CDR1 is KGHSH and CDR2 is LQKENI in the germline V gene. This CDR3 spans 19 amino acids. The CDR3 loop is CASSPSAVMAQSAHYGYTF. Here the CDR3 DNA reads TGTGCCAGCTCACCATCAGCAGTCATGGCGCAGTCAGCGCACTATGGCTACACCTTC. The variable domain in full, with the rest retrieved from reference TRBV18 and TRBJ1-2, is NAGVMQNPRHLVRRRGQEARLRCSPMKGHSHVYWYRQLPEEGLKFMVYLQKENIIDESGMPKERFSAEFPKEGPSILRIQQVVRGDSAAYFCASSPSAVMAQSAHYGYTFGSGTRLTVV.

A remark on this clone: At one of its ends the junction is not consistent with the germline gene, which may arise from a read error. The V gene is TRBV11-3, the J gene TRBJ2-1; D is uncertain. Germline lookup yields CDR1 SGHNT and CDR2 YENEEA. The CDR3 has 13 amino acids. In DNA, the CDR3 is TGTGCCAGCAGTTTAGACACCTACAATGAGCAGTTCTTC. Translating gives CASSLDTYNEQFF.

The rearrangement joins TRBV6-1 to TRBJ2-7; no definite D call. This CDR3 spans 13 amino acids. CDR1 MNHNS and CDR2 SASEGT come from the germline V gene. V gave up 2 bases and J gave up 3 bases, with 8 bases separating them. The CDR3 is CASSEQLRYEQYF. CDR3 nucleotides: TGTGCCAGCAGTGAACAACTCCGCTACGAGCAGTACTTC.

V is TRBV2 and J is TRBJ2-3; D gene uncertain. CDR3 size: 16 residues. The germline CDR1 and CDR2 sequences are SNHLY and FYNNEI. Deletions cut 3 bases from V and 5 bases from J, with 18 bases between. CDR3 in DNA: TGTGCCAGCAGTGAGCTAGATTCGACCCCGGGAGATACGCAGTATTTT. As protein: CASSELDSTPGDTQYF. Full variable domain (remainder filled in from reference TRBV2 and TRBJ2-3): EPEVTQTPSHQVTQMGQEVILRCVPISNHLYFYWYRQILGQKVEFLVSFYNNEISEKSEIFDDQFSVERPDGSNFTLKIRSTKLEDSAMYFCASSELDSTPGDTQYFGPGTRLTVL.

The CDR3 reads CASLIAGGTGELFF. The DNA of the CDR3 is TGTGCCAGCCTCATCGCAGGGGGCACCGGGGAGCTGTTTTTT. This sequence joins TRBV5-6 and TRBJ2-2; 7 bases are a match to TRBD1. From germline, CDR1 is SGHDT and CDR2 YYEEEE. With 7 bases clipped from V and 4 bases from J, the junction kept 7 bases outside the gene matches. This CDR3 region has 14 residues.

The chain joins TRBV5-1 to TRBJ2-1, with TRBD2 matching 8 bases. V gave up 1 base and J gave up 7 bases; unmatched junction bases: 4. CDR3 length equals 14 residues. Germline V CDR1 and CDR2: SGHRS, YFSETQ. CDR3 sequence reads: CASSLSGGGNEQFF. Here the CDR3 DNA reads TGCGCCAGCAGCTTGTCGGGAGGGGGGAATGAGCAGTTCTTC.

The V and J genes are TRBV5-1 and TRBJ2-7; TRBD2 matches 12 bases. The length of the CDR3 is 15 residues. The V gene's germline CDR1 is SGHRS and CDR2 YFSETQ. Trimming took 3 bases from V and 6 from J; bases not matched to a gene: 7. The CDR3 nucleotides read TGCGCCAGCAGCTCGAAAGGGACTAGCGGGCGCGAGCAGTACTTC. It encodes CASSSKGTSGREQYF.

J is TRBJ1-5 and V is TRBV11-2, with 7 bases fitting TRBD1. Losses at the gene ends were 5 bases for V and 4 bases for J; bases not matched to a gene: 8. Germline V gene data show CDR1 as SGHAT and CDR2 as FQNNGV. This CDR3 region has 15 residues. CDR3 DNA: TGTGCCAGCAGCCCCTGGGACAGAGGAAATCAGCCCCAGCATTTT. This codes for CASSPWDRGNQPQHF. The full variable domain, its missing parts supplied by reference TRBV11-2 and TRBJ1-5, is EAGVAQSPRYKIIEKRQSVAFWCNPISGHATLYWYQQILGQGPKLLIQFQNNGVVDDSQLPKDRFSAERLKGVDSTLKIQPAKLEDSAVYLCASSPWDRGNQPQHFGDGTRLSIL.

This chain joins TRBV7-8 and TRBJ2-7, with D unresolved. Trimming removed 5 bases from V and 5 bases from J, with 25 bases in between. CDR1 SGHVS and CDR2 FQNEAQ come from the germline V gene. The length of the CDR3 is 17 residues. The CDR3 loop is CASSVGISPYLLNEQYF. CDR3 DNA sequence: TGTGCCAGCAGCGTAGGGATTTCCCCGTACCTCCTGAACGAGCAGTACTTC.

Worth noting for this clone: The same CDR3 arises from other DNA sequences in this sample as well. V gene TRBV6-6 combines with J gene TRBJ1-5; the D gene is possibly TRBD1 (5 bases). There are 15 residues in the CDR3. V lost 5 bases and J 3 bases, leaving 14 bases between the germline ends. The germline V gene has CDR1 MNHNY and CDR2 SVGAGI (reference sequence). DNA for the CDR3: TGTGCCAGCAGTGTCCGACAGAGTCTCAATCAGCCCCAGCATTTT. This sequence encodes CASSVRQSLNQPQHF.

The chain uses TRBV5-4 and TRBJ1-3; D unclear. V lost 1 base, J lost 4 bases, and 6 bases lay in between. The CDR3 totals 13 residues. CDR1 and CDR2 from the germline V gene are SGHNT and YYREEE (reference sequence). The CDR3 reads CASSLIPGNTIYF. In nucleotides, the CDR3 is TGTGCCAGCAGCTTGATCCCCGGAAACACCATATATTTT.

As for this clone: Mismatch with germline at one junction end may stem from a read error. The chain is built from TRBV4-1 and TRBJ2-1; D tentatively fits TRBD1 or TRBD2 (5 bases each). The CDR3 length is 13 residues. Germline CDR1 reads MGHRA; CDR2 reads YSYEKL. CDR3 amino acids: CAFSSGQHNEQFF. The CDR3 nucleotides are TGTGCTTTTTCATCGGGGCAGCATAATGAGCAGTTCTTC.